Following are 29 T cell receptor beta chains from one sample sequenced in a study of T-cell memory formation after mild COVID-19 (dated by TCRdb to about 2021). Library preparation employed 5' RACE. The listed sequencing device is Illumina NovaSeq 6000. TCRdb redid the processing of the public reads, applying fastp at Q25 and MiXCR, and retained in-frame beta chains. Identical CDR3 protein sequences are pooled into one entry, listed with their most common genes and DNA. This sample holds 120,000 to 150,000 distinct CDR3 sequences; more than 13% were observed only once. Less than 30% of the sample rests with the top ten. Specimen: PBMCs or a T cell subset sorted from them (not recorded which). The receptor source for this set is an adult woman who had mild COVID-19 (a few samples of this study predate the infection). The sample titles of this study are shuffled in the database, so cell type and time point are left out; the donor was told from shared clones.

This clonotype was observed a few times. The rearrangement links TRBV5-1 to TRBJ1-1; 9 bases match TRBD1. The trim removed 2 bases at V and 7 bases at J, leaving 9 bases unmatched. This CDR3 is built from 15 residues. Germline lookup yields CDR1 SGHRS and CDR2 YFSETQ. For the CDR3, the DNA is TGCGCCAGCAGCTTAGAAGCCGGGACAGGGAGTGAAGCTTTCTTT. The encoded protein is CASSLEAGTGSEAFF.

This clonotype turned up a few times. J is TRBJ1-2 and V is TRBV4-1; no firm D call. Germline-derived CDR1 and CDR2 are MGHRA and YSYEKL. This CDR3 has 15 residues. Trimming removed 0 bases at V and 0 bases at J, with 8 bases between. Here the CDR3 reads CASSQESEANYGYTF. The CDR3 coding sequence is TGCGCCAGCAGCCAAGAGTCGGAAGCTAACTATGGCTACACCTTC.

This clonotype was seen a handful of times. The genes are TRBV12-3 or TRBV12-4 and TRBJ2-1, with 12 nucleotides matching TRBD1. The trim removed 2 bases at V and 8 bases at J, leaving 10 bases unmatched. This CDR3 contains 17 residues. The CDR3 here is CASSLHGDRGLVDEQFF. Written as DNA, the CDR3 is TGTGCCAGCAGTTTACACGGGGACAGGGGGCTGGTTGATGAGCAGTTCTTC.

This clonotype was detected a few times. The chain couples TRBV7-9 to TRBJ2-7; perhaps TRBD2 as D (6 bases). V was pared by 3 bases and J by 2 bases, with 14 bases between. Germline V gene data show CDR1 as SEHNR and CDR2 as FQNEAQ (reference sequence). The length of the CDR3 is 15 residues. The CDR3 bases are TGTGCCAGCAGCTTCCCTAGCGTCGGCCCCTACGAGCAGTACTTC. This translates into CASSFPSVGPYEQYF.

This clonotype was detected a few times. The V and J genes are TRBV6-5 and TRBJ1-5; the D is unclear. V was shortened by 0 bases and J by 7 bases, with 10 bases between the two germline ends. Germline-derived CDR1 and CDR2 are MNHEY and SVGAGI. The CDR3 has 14 amino acids. CDR3 DNA: TGTGCCAGCAGTTACTCGAGCGGCGGCCAGCCCCAGCATTTT. As protein: CASSYSSGGQPQHF.

This clonotype was detected ten times or more. V and J are TRBV5-1 and TRBJ2-2; D is perhaps TRBD1 (6 bases). This CDR3 spans 15 amino acids. The V and J ends lost 4 bases and 2 bases respectively, with 12 bases between them. Germline CDR1 and CDR2: SGHRS and YFSETQ. The CDR3: CASSAGQQNTGELFF. CDR3 sequence (DNA): TGCGCCAGCAGCGCTGGACAGCAAAACACCGGGGAGCTGTTTTTT.

This clonotype turned up a few times. This chain links TRBV7-9 with TRBJ1-1; D uncertain. The CDR3 is made up of 12 amino acids. The germline V gene has CDR1 SEHNR and CDR2 FQNEAQ (reference sequence). V gave up 5 bases and J gave up 6 bases, with 10 bases separating them. CDR3 amino acids: CASSPRYAEAFF. In nucleotides, the CDR3 is TGTGCCAGCAGCCCTAGGTACGCTGAAGCTTTCTTT.

The sample holds a few counts of this clonotype. The chain recombines TRBV12-3 or TRBV12-4 with TRBJ1-5; 9 bases match TRBD1. V lost 5 bases, J lost 9 bases, and 8 bases stayed unmatched. This CDR3 is 14 amino acids long. The CDR3 loop reads CASSLGTGFTPQHF. Here the CDR3 DNA reads TGTGCCAGCAGTCTAGGGACAGGGTTTACGCCCCAGCATTTT.

The chain couples TRBV23-1 to TRBJ1-5; no clear D gene. TRBV23-1 carries the ORF label, with uncertain function. Trimming removed 4 bases from V and 0 bases from J, with 7 bases in between. The CDR3 totals 14 residues. CDR3 coding DNA: TGCGCCAGCAGTCGCTATTATAGCAATCAGCCCCAGCATTTT. This encodes CASSRYYSNQPQHF.

In this sample, this clonotype turned up a few times. The V and J genes are TRBV5-6 and TRBJ2-7; TRBD1 aligns across 8 bases. Germline V CDR1 and CDR2: SGHDT, YYEEEE. The CDR3 has 15 residues. V was clipped by 4 bases and J by 2 bases; unmatched bases: 8. The CDR3 nucleotides are TGTGCCAGCAGCGAGGGGACAGGAGGACCCTACGAGCAGTACTTC. It specifies CASSEGTGGPYEQYF.

This chain joins TRBV7-9 and TRBJ2-5, with no clear D. V lost 1 base, J lost 10 bases, and 10 bases lay in between. In germline, CDR1 is SEHNR, CDR2 FQNEAQ (reference sequence). There are 12 residues in the CDR3. The CDR3 DNA follows: TGTGCCAGCAGCTTAGAGGGCCAGATCCAGTACTTC. It is translated as CASSLEGQIQYF.

CDR3 sequence reads: CASSLVGGRAEAFF. Here the CDR3 DNA reads TGTGCCAGCAGCTTGGTAGGCGGAAGGGCTGAAGCTTTCTTT. The rearrangement uses TRBV7-8 and TRBJ1-1, with D hard to call. Trimming pared 3 bases from V and 6 bases from J, leaving 14 bases between. Germline assignment: CDR1 SGHVS and CDR2 FQNEAQ. This CDR3 is 14 amino acids long.

The rearrangement joins TRBV7-9 to TRBJ2-7; 7 bases map to TRBD1. This CDR3 has 14 amino acids. Germline CDR1 and CDR2: SEHNR and FQNEAQ (reference sequence). J lost 2 bases, V lost 4 bases, and 5 bases had no gene match. CDR3: CASSSSQGAYEQYF. In DNA form, the CDR3 reads TGTGCCAGCAGCTCATCCCAGGGGGCCTACGAGCAGTACTTC.

In this sample, this clonotype turned up many times. This rearrangement joins TRBV7-9 to TRBJ2-7; TRBD2 matches 12 bases. Losses at the gene ends were 5 bases for V and 6 bases for J; bases not matched to a gene: 5. The CDR3 length is 14 residues. CDR1 and CDR2 from the germline V gene are SEHNR and FQNEAQ (reference sequence). The CDR3, as DNA: TGTGCCAGCAGCCGGACTAGCGGGATCTCCGAGCAGTACTTC. Residues: CASSRTSGISEQYF.

The rearrangement joins TRBV30 to TRBJ1-1; D gene uncertain. The V and J ends lost 4 bases and 1 base respectively, with 16 bases between them. CDR3 length equals 15 residues. Germline V gives CDR1 GTSNPN, CDR2 SVGIG (reference sequence). The CDR3 region is CAWTPDPGWNTEAFF. The CDR3 DNA reads as TGTGCCTGGACCCCGGACCCCGGTTGGAACACTGAAGCTTTCTTT.

There are a few counts of this clonotype. V usage is TRBV27 and J usage is TRBJ2-1; 8 positions agree with TRBD2. The CDR3 length is 15 residues. With 5 bases clipped from V and 7 bases from J, the junction kept 10 bases outside the gene matches. Per germline, CDR1 MNHEY and CDR2 SMNVEV (reference sequence). CDR3 bases: TGTGCCAGCAGTGCCGGGACTAGTTCTTTTAATGAGCAGTTCTTC. Translated: CASSAGTSSFNEQFF.

The gene calls are TRBV4-2 and TRBJ1-1, with TRBD1 as a possible D gene (6 bases). The CDR3 is 14 amino acids. Germline CDR1 is LGHNA and CDR2 is YNFKEQ. Trimming cost V 4 bases and J 6 bases, with 15 bases left between them. Written as DNA, the CDR3 is TGTGCCAGCAGCCCCCAAACAGGGTTCCCTGAAGCTTTCTTT. This codes for CASSPQTGFPEAFF.

The J gene is TRBJ1-1, the V gene TRBV29-1; D may be TRBD1 (5 bases). This CDR3 comprises 14 residues. V lost 4 bases to trimming and J lost 2 bases, with 14 bases between them. Germline CDR1 is SQVTM and CDR2 is ANQGSEA. The CDR3 reads CSVAIGGRNTEAFF. CDR3 sequence (DNA): TGCAGCGTTGCTATCGGGGGGAGAAACACTGAAGCTTTCTTT.

The chain combines TRBV5-4 with TRBJ2-3, with D possibly matching TRBD1 (6 bases). Trimming shortened V by 0 bases and J by 6 bases, and 20 bases separated the two germline ends. This CDR3 spans 17 amino acids. Germline V gives CDR1 SGHNT, CDR2 YYREEE (reference sequence). The CDR3 nucleotides are TGTGCCAGCAGCTTGGATCGTGGACAGTCAGGTGCGGATACGCAGTATTTT. Its protein product is CASSLDRGQSGADTQYF.

This rearrangement joins TRBV7-9 to TRBJ1-1; 9 bases map to TRBD1. CDR1 SEHNR and CDR2 FQNEAQ come from the germline V gene (reference sequence). This CDR3 is 16 amino acids long. V dropped 5 bases and J dropped 6; count of bases not matched to a gene: 13. CDR3 sequence reads: CASSPGPGQGSAEAFF. The CDR3 DNA reads TGTGCCAGCAGCCCCGGCCCCGGACAGGGGAGCGCTGAAGCTTTCTTT.

For the CDR3, the DNA is TGTGCCAGCAGTTATTGGTGGACGAACGTGGGTCAGCCCCAGCATTTT. It encodes CASSYWWTNVGQPQHF. This sequence joins TRBV6-2 or TRBV6-3 and TRBJ1-5; D uncertain. Germline lookup yields CDR1 MNHEY and CDR2 SVGEGT. This CDR3 region has 16 residues. The V end lost 3 bases, the J end lost 6 bases, and 18 bases lay between the germline ends.

This clonotype appeared many times. The chain recombines TRBV7-2 with TRBJ2-1, with 7 positions matching TRBD1. This CDR3 contains 14 residues. Germline CDR1 and CDR2: SGHTA and FQGNSA. V shed 7 bases and J 4 bases; nucleotides not matched to a gene: 7. CDR3 in DNA: TGTGCCAGCATGGTTATACAGGGGTACAATGAGCAGTTCTTC. Amino acid sequence: CASMVIQGYNEQFF.

This clonotype was observed a few times. This chain links TRBV2 with TRBJ2-2, with D perhaps TRBD2 (7 bases). Germline V gene sequence: CDR1 SNHLY, CDR2 FYNNEI. CDR3 size: 16 residues. V shed 3 bases and J shed 3 bases, with 14 bases lying between them. The CDR3 nucleotides are TGTGCCAGCAGTGATCCTCGGGGGGCAGACACCGGGGAGCTGTTTTTT. It yields the protein CASSDPRGADTGELFF.

This clonotype was counted ten times or more. This chain uses TRBV27 with TRBJ2-5; D unresolved. From germline, CDR1 is MNHEY and CDR2 SMNVEV (reference sequence). The CDR3 loop spans 13 amino acids. V gave up 4 bases and J gave up 0 bases, with 6 bases separating them. CDR3 loop: CASSYGHQETQYF. In DNA form, the CDR3 reads TGTGCCAGCAGTTACGGCCACCAAGAGACCCAGTACTTC.

This clonotype was recorded a few times. V gene TRBV4-2 combines with J gene TRBJ1-1; D possibly corresponds to TRBD1 (6 bases). Germline V gene sequence: CDR1 LGHNA, CDR2 YNFKEQ. The CDR3 is made up of 13 amino acids. V was clipped by 5 bases and J by 4 bases, with 11 bases between them. CDR3 amino acids: CASSSEGGTEAFF. In DNA, the CDR3 is TGTGCCAGCAGCTCAGAGGGGGGCACTGAAGCTTTCTTT.

V and J are TRBV29-1 and TRBJ2-7; no clear D. The CDR3 runs 12 residues. V shed 1 base and J shed 3 bases, with 7 bases lying between them. In germline, CDR1 is SQVTM, CDR2 ANQGSEA. CDR3 loop: CSVEVVGYEQYF. Written as DNA, the CDR3 is TGCAGCGTTGAAGTGGTAGGCTACGAGCAGTACTTC.

This clonotype was seen ten or more times. The rearrangement joins TRBV4-3 to TRBJ1-1; D not certain. Trimming cost V 0 bases and J 0 bases, with 11 bases left between them. Germline V gene sequence: CDR1 LGHNA, CDR2 YSLEER. This CDR3 is built from 16 residues. As DNA, the CDR3 is TGCGCCAGCAGCCAAGACGGAGGTCGGATGAACACTGAAGCTTTCTTT. It specifies CASSQDGGRMNTEAFF.

The chain recombines TRBV5-1 with TRBJ2-7, with D perhaps matching TRBD1 (6 bases). This CDR3 has 14 amino acids. The V end lost 3 bases, the J end lost 3 bases, and 13 bases lay between the germline ends. Germline V gives CDR1 SGHRS, CDR2 YFSETQ. The CDR3 here is CASSSTNRVYEQYF. The CDR3, as DNA: TGCGCCAGCAGCTCAACGAACAGGGTCTACGAGCAGTACTTC.

This chain connects TRBV30 to TRBJ2-6, with a possible D match to TRBD2 (5 bases). Germline CDR1 reads GTSNPN; CDR2 reads SVGIG (reference sequence). Trimming took off 2 bases at V and 1 base at J, with 15 bases between the two ends. The CDR3 spans 17 residues. The CDR3 DNA reads TGTGCCTGGAGTATCGAGGGAATAGGTTCTGGGGCCAACGTCCTGACTTTC. Protein product: CAWSIEGIGSGANVLTF.